Below, one TCR beta chain is given with its context. Antigen: not known. The same CDR3 also results from other DNA sequences found in this sample. This specimen comes from a study of shared clonotypes between healthy human individuals. Study overall: Sampling drew on donors who were a couple of women and three men aged 18 to 49.

Splitting the CD4+ cells yielded a CD45RA+ naive subset and a CD45RA-negative memory subset. Per germline, CDR1 SGHRS and CDR2 YFSETQ. The junction had 3 bases not matched to a gene; V was cut back by 4 bases and J by 1 base. This CDR3 is 15 amino acids long. Study-level results: Few donors restricted represented genetic and exposure-history diversity. Sorted-subset sequencing, rarefaction showed, was incomplete despite large depth.

The table came from immunoSEQ multiplex PCR; TCRdb's copy has only in-frame clones and leaves some out. Of more than 850,000 clones listed, around 82% were seen once; the top ten hold roughly 0.56%. The genes are TRBV5-1 and TRBJ2-5; 11 nucleotides align to TRBD2. The receptor comes from a man aged 18 to 30 in good health. Some clones in this sample may be carry-over from other donors' samples. The material sequenced was memory CD4+ T cells from PBMCs. As to subset: CD45RA-negative fraction. The CDR3, as DNA: TGCGCCAGCAGCCCCGGGACTAGCGGCCAAGAGACCCAGTACTTC. It is translated as CASSPGTSGQETQYF. Combining the CDR3 with reference TRBV5-1 and TRBJ2-5 gives the whole variable domain KAGVTQTPRYLIKTRGQQVTLSCSPISGHRSVSWYQQTPGQGLQFLFEYFSETQRNKGNFPGRFSGRQFSNSRSEMNVSTLELGDSALYLCASSPGTSGQETQYFGPGTRLLVL.